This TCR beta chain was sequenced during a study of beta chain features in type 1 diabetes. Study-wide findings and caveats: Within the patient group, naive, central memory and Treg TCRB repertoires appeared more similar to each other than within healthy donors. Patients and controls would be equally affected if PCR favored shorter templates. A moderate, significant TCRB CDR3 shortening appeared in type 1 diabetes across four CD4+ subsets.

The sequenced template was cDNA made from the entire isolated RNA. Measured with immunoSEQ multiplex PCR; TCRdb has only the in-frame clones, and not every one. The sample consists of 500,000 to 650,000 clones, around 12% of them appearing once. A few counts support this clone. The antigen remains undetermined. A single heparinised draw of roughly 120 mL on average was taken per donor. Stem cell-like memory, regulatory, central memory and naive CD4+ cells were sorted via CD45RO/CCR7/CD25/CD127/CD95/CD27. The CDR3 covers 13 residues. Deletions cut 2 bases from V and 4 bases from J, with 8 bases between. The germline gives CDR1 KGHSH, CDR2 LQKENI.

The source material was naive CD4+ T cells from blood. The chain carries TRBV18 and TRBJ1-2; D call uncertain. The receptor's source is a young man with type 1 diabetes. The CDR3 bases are TGTGCCAGCTCACCAGAGGGCGGCTATGGCTACACCTTC. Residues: CASSPEGGYGYTF. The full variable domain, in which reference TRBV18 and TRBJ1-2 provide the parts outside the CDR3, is NAGVMQNPRHLVRRRGQEARLRCSPMKGHSHVYWYRQLPEEGLKFMVYLQKENIIDESGMPKERFSAEFPKEGPSILRIQQVVRGDSAAYFCASSPEGGYGYTFGSGTRLTVV.